The 19 T cell receptor beta chains reported below all come from one sample, sequenced in a study of neurological immune-mediated disorders (dated 2019 in TCRdb). Interpreted using the paper, the time point label stands for: longitudinal time-point 1 (baseline). Libraries were constructed by 5' RACE. The data were produced on an Illumina HiSeq 2500. TCRdb cleaned the public reads at Q25 with fastp, built clones with MiXCR and kept in-frame beta chains. Each CDR3 protein appears once, grouped with its most common genes and DNA. The sample has about 60,000 distinct CDR3 sequences on record, 9.5% to 12% of them singletons. The ten largest make up 6% to 8.5% of the sample. Sequencing used PBMCs. The receptors were gathered from a male donor with HTLV-1-associated myelopathy (HAM/TSP).

This clonotype was counted at least ten times. The rearrangement joins TRBV27 to TRBJ1-2; 7 nucleotides match TRBD1. CDR1 is MNHEY and CDR2 is SMNVEV in the germline V gene (reference sequence). The ends lost 5 bases at V and 5 bases at J; junction bases unmatched: 5. The CDR3 length is 13 residues. The CDR3 loop reads CASSAGGTYGYTF. Here the CDR3 DNA reads TGTGCCAGCAGTGCAGGGGGTACTTATGGCTACACCTTC.

The J gene is TRBJ1-5, the V gene TRBV5-5; TRBD1 matches 7 bases. The CDR3 has 14 amino acids. Germline trimming cut 1 base from V and 16 bases from J; bases unmatched to any gene: 14. Looked up from germline, CDR1 is SGHKS and CDR2 is YYEKEE (reference sequence). The CDR3 sequence is CASSLTGANQHQHF. In DNA, the CDR3 is TGTGCCAGCAGCTTGACAGGGGCTAATCAGCACCAACATTTT.

This clonotype appeared many times. V gene TRBV27 combines with J gene TRBJ2-7, with 9 bases lining up with TRBD1. CDR3 length: 16 residues. V shed 3 bases and J 5 bases; nucleotides not matched to a gene: 11. Germline CDR1 reads MNHEY; CDR2 reads SMNVEV (reference sequence). This CDR3 reads CASSFLTGTGTHEQYF. CDR3 bases: TGTGCCAGCAGTTTTCTGACCGGGACAGGGACCCACGAGCAGTACTTC.

In this sample, this clonotype turned up many times. The chain recombines TRBV9 with TRBJ1-2; no firm D call. The CDR3 is 13 amino acids. V was shortened by 9 bases and J by 1 base, with 13 bases between the two germline ends. Germline lookup yields CDR1 SGDLS and CDR2 YYNGEE. CDR3 residues: CATSGVGNYGYTF. DNA for the CDR3: TGTGCCACCTCCGGCGTGGGTAACTATGGCTACACCTTC.

The table lists this clonotype with many counts. The chain carries TRBV5-1 and TRBJ1-6, with D unresolved. Germline values: CDR1 SGHRS, CDR2 YFSETQ. The CDR3 loop spans 14 amino acids. The ends were cut back, 0 bases at V and 10 bases at J, with 11 bases in the middle. CDR3 in DNA: TGCGCCAGCAGCTTGGAGGAAAGGGAATCACCCCTCCACTTT. Its translation is CASSLEERESPLHF.

This clonotype was counted ten times or more. This sequence joins TRBV7-2 and TRBJ1-5; perhaps TRBD1 as D (6 bases). The germline CDR1 and CDR2 sequences are SGHTA and FQGNSA. Trimming stripped 1 base from V and 3 bases from J, with 13 bases between. CDR3 length: 16 residues. Written as DNA, the CDR3 is TGTGCCAGCAGCTTAGATGTTGGGGGCCCCAATCAGCCCCAGCATTTT. As protein: CASSLDVGGPNQPQHF.

Worth noting for this clonotype: A much larger clone differs by one base, so this may be a read error. The chain joins TRBV27 to TRBJ2-3; D perhaps matches TRBD2 (5 bases). CDR3 size: 18 residues. Germline V gives CDR1 MNHEY, CDR2 SMNVEV (reference sequence). In nucleotides, the CDR3 is TGTGTCAGCAGTTTATCGTATGGCAGGTCCCTCGCGGGAGATACGCAGTATTTT. Its translation is CVSSLSYGRSLAGDTQYF.

The rearrangement joins TRBV4-2 to TRBJ2-5; 10 positions agree with TRBD2. Germline V CDR1 and CDR2: LGHNA, YNFKEQ. J gave up 2 bases and V 1 base, and 1 base lay outside the gene matches. This CDR3 has 15 residues. The CDR3 DNA is TGTGCCAGCAGCCAAGGGACTAGCGGTCAAGAGACCCAGTACTTC. Amino acid sequence: CASSQGTSGQETQYF.

This clonotype has just a few counts. A much larger clone lies a single base off, so this may be a read error. J is TRBJ2-5 and V is TRBV6-5, with 8 bases identical to TRBD2. CDR3 length: 14 residues. Germline V gene sequence: CDR1 MNHEY, CDR2 SVGAGI. The CDR3 spells CGSRPAGGAETQYF. DNA for the CDR3: TGTGGCAGCAGACCCGCCGGGGGGGCAGAGACCCAGTACTTC.

This clonotype appeared many times. The chain couples TRBV6-2 or TRBV6-3 to TRBJ2-7; the D gene is possibly TRBD1 (5 bases). The length of the CDR3 is 16 residues. Per germline, CDR1 MNHEY and CDR2 SVGEGT. Trimming took 0 bases from V and 3 from J, leaving 15 bases between them. CDR3 residues: CASSYSDSEGFYEQYF. As DNA, the CDR3 is TGTGCCAGCAGTTACTCCGACAGCGAAGGATTCTACGAGCAGTACTTC.

This clonotype showed up many times. The V call is TRBV20-1, the J call TRBJ2-3, with 13 bases aligning to TRBD2. The J segment lost 4 bases and the V segment lost 5 bases, leaving 9 bases of the junction unmatched. This CDR3 comprises 16 residues. Per the germline V gene, CDR1 is DFQATT and CDR2 is SNEGSKA (reference sequence). As DNA, the CDR3 is TGCAGTGCTTCTTTGACTAGCGGGGGGATCTCAGATACGCAGTATTTT. Translation gives CSASLTSGGISDTQYF.

Comments on this clonotype: One end of the junction varies from germline; a read error may be responsible. The chain links TRBV7-2 to TRBJ1-5, with 7 positions matching TRBD1. Germline V lookup: CDR1 SGHTA, CDR2 FQGNSA. The CDR3 totals 14 residues. CDR3 nucleotide sequence: TGTGTCAGCAGCTTAAGACAGGGCAATCAGCCCCAGAATTTT. It encodes CVSSLRQGNQPQNF.

This clonotype was counted ten times or more. The V call is TRBV12-3 or TRBV12-4, the J call TRBJ2-5; perhaps TRBD2 as D (5 bases). The CDR3 loop spans 14 amino acids. V shed 6 bases and J shed 2 bases, with 13 bases lying between them. This chain's CDR3 is CASRGPSGQETQYF. CDR3 sequence (DNA): TGTGCCAGCAGAGGCCCATCGGGGCAAGAGACCCAGTACTTC.

This clonotype was counted ten times or more. The chain has TRBV7-2 and TRBJ1-1, with 10 nucleotides matching TRBD1. The germline V gene has CDR1 SGHTA and CDR2 FQGNSA. The ends lost 4 bases at V and 10 bases at J; junction bases unmatched: 12. The CDR3 sequence is 15 residues long. In DNA, the CDR3 is TGTGCCAGCAGCTCGGGCGGGACAGGGGCAAGGGGAGCTTTCTTT. Amino acids: CASSSGGTGARGAFF.

This clonotype was seen at least ten times. CDR3 sequence: CASRDSNTEAFF. CDR3 in DNA: TGTGCCAGCCGGGACAGCAACACTGAAGCTTTCTTT. The chain is built from TRBV2 and TRBJ1-1; 7 bases agree with TRBD1. The CDR3 is 12 residues long. Losses at the gene ends were 8 bases for V and 2 bases for J; bases not matched to a gene: 2. Germline V gene data show CDR1 as SNHLY and CDR2 as FYNNEI.

This clonotype has ten or more counts. CDR3 DNA: TGCGCCAGCAGCTTACTTACTAGCGGGGGGCTCAATGAGCAGTTCTTC. Encoded protein: CASSLLTSGGLNEQFF. This sequence joins TRBV5-1 and TRBJ2-1; 12 bases line up with TRBD2. With V trimmed by 2 bases and J by 6 bases, 6 bases remained unmatched. The CDR3 has 16 residues. In germline, CDR1 is SGHRS, CDR2 YFSETQ.

Many counts were recorded for this clonotype. This rearrangement joins TRBV12-3 or TRBV12-4 to TRBJ1-5; 10 bases map to TRBD1. The J segment lost 2 bases and the V segment lost 5 bases, leaving 6 bases of the junction unmatched. The CDR3 is 16 amino acids. The CDR3: CASSTTGGFGNQPQHF. For the CDR3, the DNA is TGTGCCAGCAGTACGACAGGGGGCTTCGGCAATCAGCCCCAGCATTTT.

This clonotype has at least ten counts. V is TRBV12-3 or TRBV12-4 and J is TRBJ2-2, with 8 nucleotides matching TRBD1. CDR3 length: 14 residues. Trimming took 8 bases from V and 4 from J; bases not matched to a gene: 6. The CDR3 DNA reads as TGTGCCAGCTCAGCGACAGGGGCCACCGGGGAGCTGTTTTTT. Amino acids: CASSATGATGELFF.

This clonotype appeared a few times. The J gene is TRBJ2-1, the V gene TRBV25-1, with 8 bases matching TRBD2. V dropped 4 bases and J dropped 2; count of bases not matched to a gene: 4. CDR1 and CDR2 from the germline V gene are MGHDK and SYGVNS. This CDR3 is 15 amino acids long. CDR3 DNA: TGTGCCAGCAGTGCGCGGGGGGCCGCCTACAATGAGCAGTTCTTC. Translated, it gives CASSARGAAYNEQFF.